What follows are 22 T cell receptor beta chains derived from one specimen sequenced in a study of tumour-infiltrating T cells in Burkitt lymphoma. Sequencing used immunoSEQ multiplex PCR; TCRdb keeps in-frame clones, though not all of them. The sample lists approximately 710 clones; over 9.5% were seen once. Input material: tumor tissue. The receptors stem from a human donor with Burkitt lymphoma.

There are a few counts of this clone. J is TRBJ1-2 and V is TRBV6-6; no clear D gene. The germline V gene encodes CDR1 MNHNY and CDR2 SVGAGI (reference sequence). Trimming stripped 7 bases from V and 6 bases from J, with 15 bases between. The CDR3 loop spans 13 amino acids. The CDR3, as DNA: TGTGCCAGCACCCCGGGCAGGCTAGATGGCTACACCTTC. Protein: CASTPGRLDGYTF.

The J gene is TRBJ2-3, the V gene TRBV6-6; TRBD2 matches at 9 bases. V dropped 3 bases and J dropped 5; count of bases not matched to a gene: 9. Germline V gene lookup returns CDR1 MNHNY and CDR2 SVGAGI (reference sequence). The CDR3 contains 16 residues. The DNA for the CDR3 is TGTGCCAGCAGTTATCAACCGGGACTAGCAGGAGATACGCAGTATTTT. It codes for CASSYQPGLAGDTQYF.

This clone was seen a few times. The CDR3 bases are TGTGCCAGTAGTAAGGTCACTGAAGCTTTCTTT. Translating gives CASSKVTEAFF. The V and J genes are TRBV19 and TRBJ1-1, with unresolved D. Germline V gives CDR1 LNHDA, CDR2 SQIVND (reference sequence). Deletions cut 4 bases from V and 4 bases from J, with 4 bases between. The CDR3 covers 11 residues.

This clone was counted only a few times. The CDR3 sequence is CASSVDGVGGADTQYF. The CDR3 DNA reads TGTGCCAGCAGCGTAGACGGGGTTGGAGGGGCAGATACGCAGTATTTT. This chain connects TRBV9 to TRBJ2-3, with D possibly matching TRBD2 (6 bases). Between the trimmed V and J ends, which lost 0 bases and 4 bases, there was a span of 15 bases. Germline V gene lookup returns CDR1 SGDLS and CDR2 YYNGEE. The CDR3 covers 16 residues. The full variable domain, in which reference TRBV9 and TRBJ2-3 provide the parts outside the CDR3, is DSGVTQTPKHLITATGQRVTLRCSPRSGDLSVYWYQQSLDQGLQFLIQYYNGEERAKGNILERFSAQQFPDLHSELNLSSLELGDSALYFCASSVDGVGGADTQYFGPGTRLTVL.

This clone was seen more than once but under ten times. The rearrangement joins TRBV19 to TRBJ1-1, with a possible D match to TRBD1 (6 bases). The CDR3 consists of 16 residues. In germline, CDR1 is LNHDA, CDR2 SQIVND (reference sequence). V lost 6 bases and J lost 2, with 19 bases in between. The CDR3 DNA reads TGTGCCAGTAGATATAAGTTATTGGGGGGCAACACTGAAGCTTTCTTT. Translated: CASRYKLLGGNTEAFF.

This chain links TRBV9 with TRBJ2-1, with D unclear. CDR3 length: 15 amino acids. V lost 0 bases to trimming and J lost 0 bases, with 7 bases between them. In germline, CDR1 is SGDLS, CDR2 YYNGEE. As DNA, the CDR3 is TGTGCCAGCAGCGTAGTAACCGACTCCTACAATGAGCAGTTCTTC. Its protein product is CASSVVTDSYNEQFF.

This clone showed up just a few times. The chain uses TRBV7-9 and TRBJ1-1; weak D call: TRBD1 (5 bases). The germline gives CDR1 SEHNR, CDR2 FQNEAQ (reference sequence). V lost 5 bases to trimming and J lost 3 bases, with 13 bases between them. This CDR3 contains 14 residues. Here the CDR3 reads CASSPGGVYTEAFF. The CDR3 nucleotides read TGTGCCAGCAGCCCTGGGGGGGTGTACACTGAAGCTTTCTTT.

This clone was observed a few times. V gene TRBV5-1 combines with J gene TRBJ1-2, with D possibly being TRBD1 (5 bases). V lost 1 base to trimming and J lost 6 bases, with 13 bases between them. Germline lookup yields CDR1 SGHRS and CDR2 YFSETQ. This CDR3 contains 14 residues. CDR3 residues: CASSLSGTNDGYTF. CDR3 DNA: TGCGCCAGCAGCTTGTCAGGGACGAACGATGGCTACACCTTC.

This clone showed up just a few times. This chain uses TRBV28 with TRBJ2-7; 10 nucleotides align to TRBD1. The CDR3 has 15 amino acids. Germline V CDR1 and CDR2: MDHEN, SYDVKM. Trimming at V came to 7 bases and at J to 0 bases, leaving 6 bases not matched to a gene. In DNA, the CDR3 is TGTGCCAGCAACGACAGGGGGCTCTACTCCTACGAGCAGTACTTC. It codes for CASNDRGLYSYEQYF.

CDR3 DNA sequence: TGTGCCAGCAGCTTGACTAGCGGGGCCTACGAGCAGTACTTC. It is translated as CASSLTSGAYEQYF. This chain connects TRBV5-4 to TRBJ2-7; TRBD2 matches at 10 bases. CDR1 and CDR2 from the germline V gene are SGHNT and YYREEE (reference sequence). V lost 1 base to trimming and J lost 2 bases; unmatched junction nucleotides: 0. The CDR3 runs to 14 residues.

This clone has just a few counts. At one of its ends the junction is not consistent with the germline gene, which may arise from a read error. This sequence joins TRBV27 and TRBJ1-5; no clear D gene. Looked up from germline, CDR1 is MNHEY and CDR2 is SMNVEV (reference sequence). The CDR3 loop spans 13 amino acids. CDR3 DNA sequence: TGTGTCAGCAGTTACAGTAGCAATCAGCCCCAGCATTTT. Its translation is CVSSYSSNQPQHF.

In DNA form, the CDR3 reads TGTGCCAGCAGCGTAGGGTTTCGAGATACGCAGTATTTT. Protein sequence: CASSVGFRDTQYF. J is TRBJ2-3 and V is TRBV9, with D uncertain. V lost 0 bases and J 5 bases, leaving 7 bases between the germline ends. The CDR3 loop spans 13 amino acids. In germline, CDR1 is SGDLS, CDR2 YYNGEE.

Only a few counts were recorded for this clone. This rearrangement joins TRBV7-3 to TRBJ1-2; D unclear. Trimming removed 0 bases from V and 6 bases from J, with 11 bases in between. From germline, CDR1 is SGHTA and CDR2 FQGTGA. The CDR3 runs to 14 residues. The CDR3: CASSLTVRRHGYTF. The CDR3 region has the DNA TGTGCCAGCAGCTTAACGGTCCGGCGTCATGGCTACACCTTC.

The chain joins TRBV7-9 to TRBJ2-5; D is unclear. Germline lookup yields CDR1 SEHNR and CDR2 FQNEAQ (reference sequence). CDR3 length equals 12 residues. The ends were cut back, 1 base at V and 5 bases at J, with 5 bases in the middle. CDR3 sequence (DNA): TGTGCCAGCAGCTTAGTCGGGGAGACCCAGTACTTC. Its protein product is CASSLVGETQYF.

The genes are TRBV5-4 and TRBJ2-7; D is possibly TRBD1 or TRBD2 (5 bases each). V was pared by 4 bases and J by 3 bases, with 14 bases between. Germline CDR1 reads SGHNT; CDR2 reads YYREEE (reference sequence). The length of the CDR3 is 14 residues. CDR3 loop: CASSPGSGGYEQYF. The CDR3, as DNA: TGTGCCAGCAGCCCGGGTAGTGGGGGCTACGAGCAGTACTTC.

Notes on this clone: This same CDR3 is encoded by further DNA sequences in the sample. The chain is built from TRBV7-8 and TRBJ1-4, with D hard to call. The CDR3 totals 14 residues. CDR1 is SGHVS and CDR2 is FQNEAQ in the germline V gene. V gave up 3 bases and J gave up 6 bases, with 11 bases separating them. The CDR3 sequence: CASSFGTDYEKLFF. The CDR3 DNA reads as TGTGCCAGCAGCTTCGGAACAGACTATGAAAAACTGTTTTTT.

This clone was detected only a few times. This sequence joins TRBV5-1 and TRBJ1-1, with D hard to call. Germline CDR1 and CDR2: SGHRS and YFSETQ. V was cut by 0 bases and J by 0 bases, with 9 bases left in between. The CDR3 consists of 15 residues. Here the CDR3 DNA reads TGCGCCAGCAGCTTGGACAAGCCGGTGAACACTGAAGCTTTCTTT. This encodes CASSLDKPVNTEAFF.

Only a few counts were recorded for this clone. The rearrangement joins TRBV6-1 to TRBJ2-7, with 11 bases identical to TRBD1. CDR1 and CDR2 (germline): MNHNS, SASEGT. V shed 6 bases and J 6 bases; nucleotides not matched to a gene: 10. The CDR3 totals 15 residues. The CDR3 sequence is CASRPLDRGRTEQYF. The DNA for the CDR3 is TGTGCCAGCAGACCCCTGGACAGGGGGCGGACCGAGCAGTACTTC.

This clone has a handful of counts. The chain recombines TRBV7-2 with TRBJ2-7; D is perhaps TRBD1 (6 bases). Germline V gene data show CDR1 as SGHTA and CDR2 as FQGNSA. The CDR3 spans 14 residues. With 1 base removed from V and 2 bases from J, the gap between germline ends came to 9 bases. CDR3 nucleotide sequence: TGTGCCAGCAGCTTAGACGCAGGGGCCTACGAGCAGTACTTC. This gives the protein CASSLDAGAYEQYF.

The rearrangement joins TRBV19 to TRBJ1-4, with D uncertain. CDR3 length equals 14 residues. V gave up 5 bases and J gave up 1 base, with 8 bases separating them. CDR1 and CDR2 (germline): LNHDA, SQIVND (reference sequence). The CDR3 protein is CASSSVETNEKLFF. The CDR3 coding sequence is TGTGCCAGTAGTTCAGTAGAAACTAATGAAAAACTGTTTTTT.

In this sample, this clone turned up a few times. V is TRBV4-1 and J is TRBJ1-5; D is unresolved. Trimming took off 3 bases at V and 4 bases at J, with 13 bases between the two ends. The germline gives CDR1 MGHRA, CDR2 YSYEKL. The CDR3 runs 15 residues. CDR3 in amino acids: CASSQVRTVNQPQHF. In DNA, the CDR3 is TGCGCCAGCAGCCAGGTTCGTACAGTGAATCAGCCCCAGCATTTT.

This clone has more than one count but fewer than ten. The V and J genes are TRBV6-6 and TRBJ1-1; tentative D call: TRBD1 (5 bases). Trimming removed 0 bases from V and 1 base from J, with 12 bases in between. This CDR3 is built from 16 residues. Germline V gene sequence: CDR1 MNHNY, CDR2 SVGAGI (reference sequence). The CDR3 nucleotides are TGTGCCAGCAGTTACTCGAAAGGGCAGGGGAACACTGAAGCTTTCTTT. Protein: CASSYSKGQGNTEAFF.